These 20 T cell receptor beta chains were sequenced from one sample in a study of shared clonotypes between healthy human individuals. The method was immunoSEQ multiplex PCR; TCRdb's version includes in-frame clones alone and lacks a portion of them. The sample comprises 1.5 million to 2.5 million clones, about 95% of which are singletons, and more than 0.95% rests with the top ten. Naive CD8 cells comprised CD45RO-negative, CCR7-positively selected cells, excluding terminally differentiated effector memory CD45RA+ cells. Sequenced sample: naive CD8+ T cells sorted from blood. The receptors derive from a man aged 18 to 35 in good health.

The rearrangement links TRBV6-5 to TRBJ2-7, with 10 bases identical to TRBD1. The J segment lost 3 bases and the V segment lost 0 bases, leaving 5 bases of the junction unmatched. From germline, CDR1 is MNHEY and CDR2 SVGAGI. CDR3 length: 16 residues. In DNA, the CDR3 is TGTGCCAGCAGTTACTCAGGACAGGGGGGACTCTACGAGCAGTACTTC. This codes for CASSYSGQGGLYEQYF.

The chain links TRBV9 to TRBJ1-2, with a possible D match to TRBD1 (6 bases). Trimming stripped 3 bases from V and 3 bases from J, with 12 bases between. This CDR3 has 14 amino acids. From germline, CDR1 is SGDLS and CDR2 YYNGEE. Written as DNA, the CDR3 is TGTGCCAGCAGCGCCGACCCAGGGGACTATGGCTACACCTTC. It codes for CASSADPGDYGYTF.

The gene calls are TRBV15 and TRBJ2-5; 12 bases agree with TRBD2. This CDR3 has 18 amino acids. Germline lookup yields CDR1 LNHNV and CDR2 YYDKDF (reference sequence). The V gene end was trimmed by 0 bases and the J gene end by 5 bases; junction bases not matched to a gene: 10. The DNA of the CDR3 is TGTGCCACCAGCAGAGATTTGCTAGCGGGAGGGCCAGGGGAGACCCAGTACTTC. Translation gives CATSRDLLAGGPGETQYF.

CDR3 loop: CASSLDLGRVNTEAFF. The CDR3 DNA reads as TGTGCCAGCAGCTTAGATCTCGGCAGGGTAAACACTGAAGCTTTCTTT. The V call is TRBV11-2, the J call TRBJ1-1, with D perhaps matching TRBD1 (5 bases). The CDR3 sequence is 16 residues long. Deletions cut 0 bases from V and 2 bases from J, with 13 bases between. Germline lookup yields CDR1 SGHAT and CDR2 FQNNGV.

The chain carries TRBV11-2 and TRBJ1-1, with 12 positions matching TRBD1. Losses at the gene ends were 5 bases for V and 1 base for J; bases not matched to a gene: 5. CDR3 length equals 16 residues. The germline V gene has CDR1 SGHAT and CDR2 FQNNGV. CDR3: CASSLGTGGANTEAFF. CDR3 sequence (DNA): TGTGCCAGCAGCCTGGGGACAGGGGGCGCGAACACTGAAGCTTTCTTT.

The rearrangement uses TRBV27 and TRBJ2-7; D is perhaps TRBD1 (6 bases). Per germline, CDR1 MNHEY and CDR2 SMNVEV (reference sequence). Deletions cut 2 bases from V and 0 bases from J, with 11 bases between. This CDR3 has 15 amino acids. The CDR3 sequence: CASSLQTGLSYEQYF. As DNA, the CDR3 is TGTGCCAGCAGTTTACAGACAGGCCTCTCCTACGAGCAGTACTTC.

The J gene is TRBJ2-7, the V gene TRBV5-6, with a weak D call TRBD1 (6 bases). This CDR3 is built from 17 residues. V lost 4 bases, J lost 1 base, and 21 bases lay in between. Germline values: CDR1 SGHDT, CDR2 YYEEEE. The CDR3 loop is CASSPHRADGGSYEQYF. The CDR3 DNA is TGTGCCAGCAGCCCCCACAGGGCAGATGGGGGTTCCTACGAGCAGTACTTC. Combining the CDR3 with reference TRBV5-6 and TRBJ2-7 gives the whole variable domain DAGVTQSPTHLIKTRGQQVTLRCSPKSGHDTVSWYQQALGQGPQFIFQYYEEEERQRGNFPDRFSGHQFPNYSSELNVNALLLGDSALYLCASSPHRADGGSYEQYFGPGTRLTVT.

This chain links TRBV30 with TRBJ1-1, with a possible D match to TRBD1 (6 bases). Trimming shortened V by 1 base and J by 9 bases, and 15 bases separated the two germline ends. Germline lookup yields CDR1 GTSNPN and CDR2 SVGIG (reference sequence). This CDR3 comprises 13 residues. For the CDR3, the DNA is TGTGCCTGGAGTGGGGCGGCAGGGGATAAAGCTTTCTTT. Its translation: CAWSGAAGDKAFF.

This chain links TRBV21-1 with TRBJ2-2; the DNA was not used to check the table's D call, TRBD2. TRBV21-1 is classified as a pseudogene. CDR3 length: 16 amino acids. The CDR3 sequence: CASSSKALEGTGELFF. CDR3 in DNA: TGTGCCAGCAGCAGTAAGGCACTAGAAGGCACCGGGGAGCTGTTTTTT.

The rearrangement joins TRBV4-3 to TRBJ2-1; 9 bases are a match to TRBD2. This CDR3 contains 16 residues. Looked up from germline, CDR1 is LGHNA and CDR2 is YSLEER. The V and J ends lost 3 bases and 5 bases, in that order; junction bases with no gene match: 8. Here the CDR3 DNA reads TGCGCCAGCAGCCAGGACGTAGCGGGAGCGAACAATGAGCAGTTCTTC. Protein sequence: CASSQDVAGANNEQFF.

The V call is TRBV27, the J call TRBJ2-7, with a possible D match to TRBD1 (6 bases). CDR1 and CDR2 from the germline V gene are MNHEY and SMNVEV (reference sequence). V dropped 5 bases and J dropped 6 bases, with 20 bases sitting between them. This CDR3 contains 15 residues. The CDR3 DNA reads TGTGCCAGCAGTCCTACCCCACAGGGCCCGGGCGAGCAGTACTTC. Protein product: CASSPTPQGPGEQYF.

The CDR3 protein is CASSPGLAGLDGDTQYF. CDR3 nucleotides: TGCGCCAGCAGCCCGGGACTAGCGGGTCTTGATGGAGATACGCAGTATTTT. The chain combines TRBV4-3 with TRBJ2-3; 12 bases are a match to TRBD2. CDR1 LGHNA and CDR2 YSLEER come from the germline V gene. The junction had 10 bases not matched to a gene; V was cut back by 4 bases and J by 5 bases. The CDR3 totals 17 residues.

The V and J genes are TRBV5-8 and TRBJ1-5; TRBD1 matches at 8 bases. The CDR3 extends over 15 amino acids. Germline lookup yields CDR1 SGHTS and CDR2 YDEGEE. With 1 base clipped from V and 4 bases from J, the junction kept 4 bases outside the gene matches. The chain's CDR3 is CASSLSQGANQPQHF. CDR3 nucleotide sequence: TGTGCCAGCAGCTTGTCCCAGGGGGCGAATCAGCCCCAGCATTTT.

In regard to this clone: The DNA is left out, because the CDR3 cannot be placed on it with certainty; the CDR3 is given as TCRdb lists it. Within the sample, other DNA sequences also encode this same CDR3. This chain uses TRBV27 with TRBJ1-5. Both ends counted, the CDR3 spans 13 residues. Germline assignment: CDR1 MNHEY and CDR2 SMNVEV (reference sequence). CDR3 residues: CASSFGAGQPQHF.

CDR3 nucleotide sequence: TGTGCTAGTGGTTTGGTACCGGACACGCACGGGGAGACCCAGTACTTC. Protein sequence: CASGLVPDTHGETQYF. The chain joins TRBV12-5 to TRBJ2-5, with D possibly matching TRBD1 (5 bases). Trimming took 0 bases from V and 5 from J, leaving 16 bases between them. CDR1 is LGHNT and CDR2 is FRNRAP in the germline V gene. The CDR3 is 16 amino acids.

With regard to this clone: The sample holds other DNA sequences that translate to the same CDR3. J is TRBJ2-7 and V is TRBV27; maybe TRBD1 (5 bases). Trimming took 8 bases from V and 0 from J, leaving 8 bases between them. Germline V gene sequence: CDR1 MNHEY, CDR2 SMNVEV (reference sequence). The CDR3 totals 12 residues. CDR3 amino acids: CASGDSSYEQYF. The CDR3 nucleotides are TGTGCCAGCGGCGACAGCTCCTACGAGCAGTACTTC.

The chain uses TRBV9 and TRBJ1-1; D is ambiguous. This CDR3 comprises 14 residues. Trimming cost V 4 bases and J 1 base, with 11 bases left between them. Looked up from germline, CDR1 is SGDLS and CDR2 is YYNGEE. The CDR3 region is CASSSGRANTEAFF. The CDR3 DNA follows: TGTGCCAGCAGCTCCGGGCGCGCGAACACTGAAGCTTTCTTT.

This clone came up once. The V and J genes are TRBV4-1 and TRBJ2-7; tentative D call: TRBD2 (5 bases). Germline CDR1 is MGHRA and CDR2 is YSYEKL. CDR3 length: 14 amino acids. Trimming removed 0 bases from V and 7 bases from J, with 13 bases in between. The CDR3 region is CASSQDIGVGEQYF. The DNA of the CDR3 is TGCGCCAGCAGCCAAGATATCGGGGTGGGGGAGCAGTACTTC.

The V and J genes are TRBV7-9 and TRBJ1-1, with D unresolved. CDR3 length: 14 residues. CDR1 and CDR2 from the germline V gene are SEHNR and FQNEAQ (reference sequence). The V gene lost 1 base and the J gene lost 1 base, with 7 bases spanning the gap. CDR3 nucleotides: TGTGCCAGCAGCTTAGACACACCGAACACTGAAGCTTTCTTT. Protein: CASSLDTPNTEAFF.

This clone was picked up one time. The chain is built from TRBV7-9 and TRBJ1-4, with D possibly being TRBD1 (5 bases). Trimming pared 10 bases from V and 5 bases from J, leaving 11 bases between. CDR1 and CDR2 (germline): SEHNR, FQNEAQ (reference sequence). This CDR3 comprises 12 residues. CDR3 sequence reads: CATSGENEKLFF. In nucleotides, the CDR3 is TGTGCCACCTCGGGGGAGAATGAAAAACTGTTTTTT.